This entry concerns a single TCR beta chain. Its antigen is as yet unknown. Unique molecular identifiers were built into the TCRbeta library. TCRdb reanalysed the PCR reads using MiXCR and keeps one entry per CDR3 protein. The sample shows 600,000 or so distinct CDR3 sequences, roughly 24% of them seen only once. Trimming left V 7 bases short and J 3 bases short, with 15 bases between. The CDR3 runs 15 residues. In germline, CDR1 is KGHDR, CDR2 SFDVKD. This sample is drawn from a study of T-cell reconstitution after alpha-beta-depleted transplantation in children. Study-level points and caveats: About two months after transplant, alpha-beta T cells reportedly came from several hundred expanded graft clones.

The sequence was collected from a boy in the first two years of life who had a stem cell transplant for acute myeloid leukemia, so the T cells may come from the graft donor. Here the sequenced sample was PBMCs, mostly from graft donor cells, taken 360 days after TCRalphabeta/CD19-depleted stem cell transplant. V gene TRBV24-1 combines with J gene TRBJ2-1; weak D call: TRBD1 (5 bases). DNA for the CDR3: TGTGCCACCAGCCCGCCGTTGACAGACTACAATGAGCAGTTCTTC. This gives the protein CATSPPLTDYNEQFF.